A single T cell receptor beta chain is shown here with its context. This clone's antigen is unknown. No base-level quality is on record; no much larger clone is a single base apart. The same CDR3 is also encoded by other DNA sequences in this sample. This entry comes from a study of cytomegalovirus exposure and HLA in healthy donors (dated by TCRdb to about 2017). Regarding the study in general: An earlier analysis of roughly 500 of the donors reported under 300 Gb of sequence data and around 120 million unique TCR beta sequences obtained from around 170 million T cells. The number of typed donors differed by locus: about 620-630 for A, B, C, DRB1 and DQB1; 500 to 550 for DQA1; some 610 for DPA1; and roughly 490 for DPB1. A handful of DR-DQ haplotypes were handled as single units for association and clustering because linkage in the cohort was strong. Across under 500 genotyped donors of the cohort, an average of roughly 230,000 unique TCR beta nucleotide sequences per donor were sequenced, and approximately 19% of those sequences were non-productive. Along with the roughly 700-subject first cohort, a separate validation cohort of over 90 different subjects was used. The later analysis used no new phenotypic data to find candidate immune exposures, relying instead on TCR beta sequences and their occurrence across donors. Donor age, sex, ethnicity and CMV serostatus were compiled alongside the repertoire data. HLA typing covered class I and class II loci at four-digit resolution. A later genetic analysis used genome-wide SNP genotypes for about three fifths of the 666 donors, treating that subset as a discovery cohort. Every discovery cohort repertoire had been produced on one sequencing platform. High-throughput TCR immunosequencing, statistical association of individual TCRs with disease status, and machine learning were combined to predict cytomegalovirus infection status. An early release that covered more than 550 HLA-typed donors contained about 300 gigabases of sequencing data and tens of millions of unique TCR sequences. The study aimed to test whether signatures of past pathogen exposure could be identified by cataloging public T cell receptors. Of the 300 to 500 genotyped donors, roughly 76% were placed in the genetic ancestry cluster associated with self-reported Caucasian donors. To study patterns of TCR occurrence, a later analysis re-analyzed previously published TCR beta repertoires from several hundred donors and added high-resolution HLA genotyping. The T cell repertoires of around 670 subjects were profiled by immunosequencing and related to cytomegalovirus serostatus. In an earlier analysis of 500 to 650 of the donors, high-throughput TCR beta sequencing was used to judge whether each TCR beta V gene segment behaved as functional or pseudogenic.

The cohort comprised 670 or so healthy bone marrow donors. Cohort members were all nominally healthy when sampled, although unrecorded immune exposures were likely present. The donor was CMV seronegative and belonged to the group of 352 seronegative cohort members. A peripheral blood sample was collected from each donor, and TCR beta sequencing was performed on peripheral blood mononuclear cells. Genomic DNA extraction from the blood cell samples was performed with the Qiagen DNeasy Blood Extraction Kit. The research as a whole found: While some public TCRs were present in many individuals, most TCR sequences turned up only very rarely across donors. Correlated functional status among segregating V segments might be attributable to linkage disequilibrium, but an unknown experimental factor could not be ruled out. A later analysis reported that several top co-occurrence clusters appeared linked to parvovirus B19, influenza, CMV and Epstein-Barr virus. The presence/absence analyses assumed that sequencing depth was roughly uniform across donors, and that assumption may not be true. Because the 87-base-pair reads could not distinguish some IMGT-functional V segments, including TRBV6-2 and TRBV6-3, those segments were excluded. In this cohort, only TCR beta chains were sequenced, and detectable features were limited by the absence of alpha or paired-chain data. In an earlier analysis of about 600 of the donors, most TCR beta V segments appeared in productive rearrangements about 90% or about 30% of the time, broadly matching IMGT annotations. Cytomegalovirus status was reported to be diagnosed by the classifier with high specificity and sensitivity in both the original and validation cohorts. A further reported finding was that TCR beta sequences accurately predicted the HLA-A and HLA-B alleles for most subjects in the first cohort. Because HLA typing was missing for some donors at each locus, association tests included only the typed subset. In a later analysis, the rate of TCR association differed among HLA loci, with DRB1 alleles having the most associated TCRs and HLA-C alleles having the fewest. About 15 rarely observed V segments, including chromosome 9 orphons, were excluded from the earlier analysis of approximately 500 of the donors because counts were too low. Most CMV-associated TCR beta chains appeared to be HLA-restricted in a later analysis, and the HLA associations seemed to be driven largely by CMV exposure. A cluster of highly shared sequence variants was judged likely to represent a technical artifact of the sequencing pipeline. Compared with the approximately 600-donor mean, donors in an Asian-associated ancestry cluster had fewer N-insertions in productive TCRs, according to a later genetic analysis. The only immune exposure information available for the cohort was CMV serostatus. In the study, around 160 TCR beta chains were listed as associated with cytomegalovirus. It was suggested by the authors that the approach could potentially be generalized to other disease states and immunological phenotypes. Three of the identified cytomegalovirus-associated TCR beta chains were confirmed in vitro to be specific for cytomegalovirus antigens. A later analysis found that HLA-associated TCR beta chains were more clonally expanded and had lower generation probabilities than equally common non-associated chains. When HLA alleles, especially DR and DQ, strongly co-occurred, attributing TCR associations to individual alleles was difficult. Specific HLA alleles were associated with over 15,000 TCR beta sequences at a false discovery rate of 0.05 in a later analysis. V-gene and J-gene trimming of TCR beta chains was associated with a missense DCLRE1C variant in a later genetic analysis, and the association was replicated in an independent cohort.

The CDR3 numbers 13 residues from cysteine through phenylalanine. Just the 39-base CDR3 DNA is kept, in frame starting at base 1. V ends up 3 bases short and J 7 bases short, with an unmatched junction base count of 4. CDR1 and CDR2, looked up from the germline V gene, are SGDLS and YYNGEE. The receptor library was made with the immunoSEQ multiplex PCR assay. For the multiplex PCR, a mixture combining 60 forward primers for TCR Vbeta segments and 13 reverse primers for TCR Jbeta segments was used. The CDR3 region of rearranged TCR beta genes was amplified from genomic DNA by a multiplex PCR assay. Amplified TCR beta libraries were sequenced as 87-base-pair reads on the Illumina HiSeq System. Processing in the source paper ran as follows. In a later analysis, approximately 74 million unique TCR beta chains were counted across the approximately 620 repertoires, and some 10 million of these chains were shared by at least two donors. Raw reads were error-corrected and collapsed into unique sequences by a nearest-neighbor algorithm in which closely related sequences were merged to remove PCR and sequencing errors. V, D and J gene segments were assigned by aligning CDR3 sequences to IMGT reference sequences. For a sequence to be retained, a match of at least six nucleotides to both a V gene segment and a J gene segment was required. A rearrangement was called productive if the CDR3 had no stop codons and remained in frame with V and J, and every other rearrangement was called non-productive. Following IMGT convention, CDR3 was defined as the stretch from the second conserved V-encoded cysteine to the conserved J-encoded phenylalanine. Sequences without an unambiguous match to a single V gene segment were excluded from the earlier analysis of approximately 600 of the donors. An earlier analysis of several hundred of the donors classified V segments as functional when productive rearrangements were above 56.7% and as segregating when the standard deviation between donors was above 5%. A statistical classification framework was built to diagnose cytomegalovirus status from the catalog of TCR beta chain sequences. V and J gene assignment, in a later analysis, came from comparing TCR nucleotide sequences with IMGT/GENE-DB human TR gene sequences. The TCRdist pipeline was used in a later analysis to assign CDR3 sequences and most-parsimonious VDJ recombination scenarios. In a later analysis, every TCR beta chain was defined by the combination of its CDR3 amino acid sequence and its V-gene family, and reads without a unique V-gene family were dropped. In a later analysis, 450 to 600 highly shared, low-generation-probability nucleotide sequences were removed to address suspected cross-contamination and a sequencing artifact. In a later analysis, a clonal expansion index was calculated for each public chain from normalized within-repertoire ranks of inferred template counts. In a later analysis, generation probabilities were computed with a VDJ recombination model fitted to out-of-frame rearrangements, and the resulting probabilities were checked against IGoR. In a later analysis, TCR-TCR, TCR-HLA and TCR-CMV co-occurrence was scored with hypergeometric tests, and a repertoire-size bias correction was applied to TCR pairs. A later analysis estimated false discovery rates by permuting HLA or CMV assignments 20 times. In a later analysis, co-occurring TCRs were grouped using DBSCAN, and TCRdist sequence similarity was added for clustering within HLA-allele-positive subsets. Repertoires with fewer than 30,000 or more than 120,000 public chains, plus five repertoires with anomalous nucleotide sharing, were excluded from co-occurrence clustering. TCRdb holds this immuneACCESS table with in-frame rearrangements only. Some clones are missing; in checked studies, unresolved V genes explain under half, and the rest has no known cause. Clone size and the V and J calls come from that table; the DNA yielded D and trimming. The sample profile shows fewer than 200,000 clones; 80% of them were found once. Of the sample, under 0.85% falls within the top ten clones.

Sequenced input: PBMCs. The sequence came from a boy under 18 in good health and CMV-seronegative. Rearrangement joined TRBV9 to TRBJ1-2, with TRBD1 matching 9 junction bases. The CDR3 loop reads CASSATGGSGYTF. The DNA is as follows: TGTGCCAGCAGCGCAACAGGGGGCTCTGGCTACACCTTC.